One and the same sample provided the 29 T cell receptor beta chains below, sequenced in a study of radiation and T cells in renal cell carcinoma. TCRdb's table, derived via immunoSEQ multiplex PCR, lists solely in-frame clones and lacks some. The sample has 70,000 to 100,000 clones, about 86% seen once. This sample's time point: blood 2 weeks post-SBRT. Treatment meaning: 15 Gy SBRT to primary tumor, nephrectomy 4 weeks later. The input for sequencing was blood, taken from a patient whose treatment included radiotherapy and nephrectomy. All receptors come from a woman in her forties or fifties with renal cell carcinoma.

V is TRBV5-8 and J is TRBJ1-1, with TRBD1 matching over 8 bases. The CDR3 is 15 amino acids. CDR1 and CDR2 from the germline V gene are SGHTS and YDEGEE. With V trimmed by 5 bases and J by 4 bases, 10 bases remained unmatched. The DNA for the CDR3 is TGTGCCAGCAGGGAGCAGGGGGCGACGTTCACTGAAGCTTTCTTT. The encoded protein is CASREQGATFTEAFF.

The chain recombines TRBV28 with TRBJ1-5; D possibly corresponds to TRBD1 (6 bases). The length of the CDR3 is 14 residues. Germline assignment: CDR1 MDHEN and CDR2 SYDVKM. Trimming stripped 10 bases from V and 6 bases from J, with 19 bases between. Written as DNA, the CDR3 is TGTGCCACCGTATTCCGAAGGGGGGGTCAGCCCCAGCATTTT. Its protein product is CATVFRRGGQPQHF.

J is TRBJ1-6 and V is TRBV5-1; TRBD1 matches 7 bases. This CDR3 comprises 15 residues. Germline V gene lookup returns CDR1 SGHRS and CDR2 YFSETQ. Trimming at V came to 0 bases and at J to 9 bases, leaving 6 bases not matched to a gene. CDR3 sequence (DNA): TGCGCCAGCAGCTTGGTCACAGGGGCCCTTTCACCCCTCCACTTT. Encoded protein: CASSLVTGALSPLHF. The full variable domain, its missing parts supplied by reference TRBV5-1 and TRBJ1-6, is KAGVTQTPRYLIKTRGQQVTLSCSPISGHRSVSWYQQTPGQGLQFLFEYFSETQRNKGNFPGRFSGRQFSNSRSEMNVSTLELGDSALYLCASSLVTGALSPLHFGNGTRLTVT.

The J gene is TRBJ1-1, the V gene TRBV11-2; tentative D call: TRBD1 (5 bases). The germline V gene encodes CDR1 SGHAT and CDR2 FQNNGV. This CDR3 contains 12 residues. The V end lost 7 bases, the J end lost 2 bases, and 8 bases lay between the germline ends. The CDR3 protein is CASKRGNTEAFF. CDR3 DNA sequence: TGTGCCAGCAAGAGGGGCAACACTGAAGCTTTCTTT. Looking up the rest from reference TRBV11-2 and TRBJ1-1 gives the full variable domain: EAGVAQSPRYKIIEKRQSVAFWCNPISGHATLYWYQQILGQGPKLLIQFQNNGVVDDSQLPKDRFSAERLKGVDSTLKIQPAKLEDSAVYLCASKRGNTEAFFGQGTRLTVV.

The chain is built from TRBV18 and TRBJ1-4; D might be TRBD1 (5 bases). Germline CDR1 reads KGHSH; CDR2 reads LQKENI. The germline V and J ends were trimmed by 0 bases and 8 bases, with 13 bases remaining between them. The CDR3 totals 15 residues. The CDR3 reads CASSPPEQEREKLFF. CDR3 bases: TGTGCCAGCTCACCACCGGAACAGGAGAGGGAAAAACTGTTTTTT.

V gene TRBV18 combines with J gene TRBJ1-1; TRBD1 might be the D (6 bases). Between the trimmed V and J ends, which lost 4 bases and 4 bases, there was a span of 10 bases. Germline-derived CDR1 and CDR2 are KGHSH and LQKENI. The length of the CDR3 is 13 residues. Here the CDR3 reads CASSLDRSTEAFF. The DNA for the CDR3 is TGTGCCAGCTCACTAGACAGGAGCACTGAAGCTTTCTTT. Full variable domain (missing parts from reference TRBV18 and TRBJ1-1): NAGVMQNPRHLVRRRGQEARLRCSPMKGHSHVYWYRQLPEEGLKFMVYLQKENIIDESGMPKERFSAEFPKEGPSILRIQQVVRGDSAAYFCASSLDRSTEAFFGQGTRLTVV.

V is TRBV29-1 and J is TRBJ1-5; unclear D gene. The germline V gene has CDR1 SQVTM and CDR2 ANQGSEA. With 5 bases removed from V and 2 bases from J, the gap between germline ends came to 10 bases. The CDR3 is made up of 13 amino acids. The CDR3 protein is CSVYSGGNQPQHF. DNA for the CDR3: TGCAGCGTTTATTCCGGGGGCAATCAGCCCCAGCATTTT.

This chain links TRBV30 with TRBJ1-2, with D unresolved. The CDR3 consists of 16 residues. Trimming stripped 3 bases from V and 6 bases from J, with 23 bases between. Germline V lookup: CDR1 GTSNPN, CDR2 SVGIG (reference sequence). CDR3 sequence reads: CAWSPDLTYGSNGYTF. The CDR3 DNA reads TGTGCCTGGAGCCCGGACCTAACTTATGGGTCTAATGGCTACACCTTC. Looking up the rest from reference TRBV30 and TRBJ1-2 gives the full variable domain: SQTIHQWPATLVQPVGSPLSLECTVEGTSNPNLYWYRQAAGRGLQLLFYSVGIGQISSEVPQNLSASRPQDRQFILSSKKLLLSDSGFYLCAWSPDLTYGSNGYTFGSGTRLTVV.

The chain is built from TRBV2 and TRBJ2-4; weak D call: TRBD2 (6 bases). The CDR3 spans 12 residues. V was pared by 6 bases and J by 6 bases, with 9 bases between. Germline CDR1 is SNHLY and CDR2 is FYNNEI. As DNA, the CDR3 is TGTGCCAGCAGGGTGGGGGGAAACATTCAGTACTTC. Encoded protein: CASRVGGNIQYF.

This clone was observed once. The rearrangement joins TRBV27 to TRBJ2-1; 10 nucleotides align to TRBD1. V gave up 7 bases and J gave up 7 bases; unmatched junction bases: 7. In germline, CDR1 is MNHEY, CDR2 SMNVEV (reference sequence). The CDR3 totals 14 residues. The CDR3 nucleotides read TGTGCCAGCAAGGACAGGGGGTATTATAATGAGCAGTTCTTC. Its protein is CASKDRGYYNEQFF.

V and J are TRBV11-2 and TRBJ2-7; possibly TRBD2 for D (5 bases). The CDR3 has 15 amino acids. Germline V gives CDR1 SGHAT, CDR2 FQNNGV. Trimming pared 6 bases from V and 2 bases from J, leaving 17 bases between. CDR3 DNA sequence: TGTGCCAGCAGTACTGGACTCAATCCTACCTACGAGCAGTACTTC. The encoded protein is CASSTGLNPTYEQYF.

The CDR3: CSARWEKLFF. The DNA of the CDR3 is TGCAGTGCTAGGTGGGAAAAACTGTTTTTT. J is TRBJ1-4 and V is TRBV20-1; D gene ambiguous. Germline loops: CDR1 DFQATT, CDR2 SNEGSKA (reference sequence). The CDR3 consists of 10 residues. V was cut by 3 bases and J by 8 bases, with 4 bases left in between.

This chain links TRBV21-1 with TRBJ1-1; the D call of TRBD1 is as the table states it, not checked on the DNA. TRBV21-1 is a known pseudogene. There are 14 residues in the CDR3. CDR3 DNA sequence: TGTGCCAGCAGCAAAGAGGGGGCCTCCTCTGAAGCTTTCTTT. As protein: CASSKEGASSEAFF.

The rearrangement links TRBV18 to TRBJ1-4; TRBD1 matches 7 bases. The CDR3 is 15 amino acids. J lost 12 bases, V lost 3 bases, and 13 bases had no gene match. Per germline, CDR1 KGHSH and CDR2 LQKENI. The CDR3 region has the DNA TGTGCCAGCTCACCGAACCGGGACAGTGGCGAACAACTGTTTTTT. Amino acid sequence: CASSPNRDSGEQLFF.

V usage is TRBV28 and J usage is TRBJ2-2; 7 bases match TRBD1. The germline V gene encodes CDR1 MDHEN and CDR2 SYDVKM. The CDR3 has 14 amino acids. The V segment lost 5 bases and the J segment 5 bases; nucleotides outside the gene matches: 5. CDR3 sequence reads: CASSRQGRTGELFF. As DNA, the CDR3 is TGTGCCAGCAGTCGACAGGGAAGAACCGGGGAGCTGTTTTTT.

The rearrangement joins TRBV5-4 to TRBJ1-1, with D maybe TRBD1 (6 bases). Germline lookup yields CDR1 SGHNT and CDR2 YYREEE (reference sequence). V was trimmed by 6 bases and J by 5 bases, leaving 20 bases between them. The CDR3 has 15 amino acids. The CDR3 nucleotides are TGTGCCAGCAACCCTTTGCAGGGGTTAAATACTGAAGCTTTCTTT. Translated: CASNPLQGLNTEAFF.

V usage is TRBV28 and J usage is TRBJ2-7, with 7 bases lining up with TRBD2. Germline CDR1 MDHEN, CDR2 SYDVKM. The CDR3 has 13 residues. Trimming cost V 10 bases and J 3 bases; bases outside gene matches: 9. Here the CDR3 DNA reads TGTGCCATGGCAGCGGGGAATAGCTACGAGCAGTACTTC. Amino acid sequence: CAMAAGNSYEQYF. Combining the CDR3 with reference TRBV28 and TRBJ2-7 gives the whole variable domain DVKVTQSSRYLVKRTGEKVFLECVQDMDHENMFWYRQDPGLGLRLIYFSYDVKMKEKGDIPEGYSVSREKKERFSLILESASTNQTSMYLCAMAAGNSYEQYFGPGTRLTVT.

V gene TRBV10-3 combines with J gene TRBJ2-5; a possible D gene is TRBD2 (6 bases). The DNA end favors TRBJ2-7, so the J call may be wrong. Germline V gene data show CDR1 as ENHRY and CDR2 as SYGVKD. The CDR3 length is 14 residues. This chain's CDR3 is CAISESRLGGEQYF. The CDR3 coding sequence is TGTGCCATCAGTGAGTCCCGTTTGGGAGGCGAGCAGTACTTC.

This sequence joins TRBV7-2 and TRBJ1-5; D unclear. V was clipped by 1 base and J by 3 bases, with 10 bases between them. This CDR3 is 15 amino acids long. In germline, CDR1 is SGHTA, CDR2 FQGNSA. The CDR3 region is CASSLDRWNNQPQHF. CDR3 coding DNA: TGTGCCAGCAGCTTAGACCGGTGGAACAATCAGCCCCAGCATTTT.

V is TRBV13 and J is TRBJ2-7; D may be TRBD2 (6 bases). Deletions cut 7 bases from V and 0 bases from J, with 16 bases between. Germline CDR1 PRHDT, CDR2 FYEKMQ (reference sequence). This CDR3 has 15 residues. This chain's CDR3 is CASTPSRDSSYEQYF. The CDR3, as DNA: TGTGCCAGCACCCCCTCCCGGGACTCCTCCTACGAGCAGTACTTC. Full variable domain (missing parts from reference TRBV13 and TRBJ2-7): AAGVIQSPRHLIKEKRETATLKCYPIPRHDTVYWYQQGPGQDPQFLISFYEKMQSDKGSIPDRFSAQQFSDYHSELNMSSLELGDSALYFCASTPSRDSSYEQYFGPGTRLTVT.

The V call is TRBV4-3, the J call TRBJ1-4; tentatively, D is TRBD1 (5 bases). The CDR3 consists of 13 residues. CDR1 and CDR2 from the germline V gene are LGHNA and YSLEER. Deletions cut 6 bases from V and 6 bases from J, with 11 bases between. DNA of the CDR3: TGCGCCAGCAGGGGACCCTTGGATGAAAAACTGTTTTTT. This codes for CASRGPLDEKLFF.

The sample holds one count of this clone. J is TRBJ2-7 and V is TRBV5-4, with D unclear. The ends were cut back, 7 bases at V and 7 bases at J, with 15 bases in the middle. The CDR3 has 12 residues. The germline V gene has CDR1 SGHNT and CDR2 YYREEE (reference sequence). In nucleotides, the CDR3 is TGTGCCAGCGAGGATCCCTCTCGGGAGCAGTACTTC. Its translation: CASEDPSREQYF.

This clone was recorded only once. The V and J genes are TRBV6-6 and TRBJ1-5; D is undetermined. The V end was cut by 0 bases, the J end by 5 bases, with 5 bases between. CDR1 is MNHNY, CDR2 SVGAGI, per germline (reference sequence). The CDR3 consists of 13 residues. CDR3 sequence: CASSYSGDQPQHF. Here the CDR3 DNA reads TGTGCCAGCAGTTACTCTGGGGATCAGCCCCAGCATTTT.

This clone has only a few counts. This chain joins TRBV14 and TRBJ1-1; perhaps TRBD1 as D (6 bases). Trimming pared 5 bases from V and 7 bases from J, leaving 14 bases between. CDR1 is SGHDN, CDR2 FVKESK, per germline. The CDR3 covers 13 residues. CDR3 DNA: TGTGCCAGCAGCTTTTTACAGGGCAGTGAAGCTTTCTTT. This gives the protein CASSFLQGSEAFF.

V usage is TRBV7-3 and J usage is TRBJ2-2; 11 nucleotides line up with TRBD2. V lost 5 bases, J lost 4 bases, and 3 bases stayed unmatched. The CDR3 is 15 residues long. In germline, CDR1 is SGHTA, CDR2 FQGTGA. Here the CDR3 DNA reads TGTGCCAGCAGCCCCGGGACTAGCGGCACCGGGGAGCTGTTTTTT. Residues: CASSPGTSGTGELFF.

The rearrangement uses TRBV6-6 and TRBJ2-7; 7 bases align to TRBD1. Germline CDR1 is MNHNY and CDR2 is SVGAGI (reference sequence). The CDR3 is 14 amino acids. The J segment lost 1 base and the V segment lost 5 bases, leaving 5 bases of the junction unmatched. CDR3 nucleotides: TGTGCCAGCAGTACCTCGACAGGGTCCTACGAGCAGTACTTC. This sequence encodes CASSTSTGSYEQYF.

This rearrangement joins TRBV27 to TRBJ2-2, with D tentatively TRBD1 (6 bases). Germline CDR1 and CDR2: MNHEY and SMNVEV (reference sequence). The CDR3 loop spans 16 amino acids. With 3 bases removed from V and 6 bases from J, the gap between germline ends came to 17 bases. The CDR3 protein is CASSLLYREGAGELFF. The CDR3 bases are TGTGCCAGCAGTTTGTTGTACAGGGAAGGCGCCGGGGAGCTGTTTTTT.

V is TRBV6-5 and J is TRBJ1-2; 7 nucleotides line up with TRBD1. The CDR3 runs to 14 residues. CDR1 and CDR2 (germline): MNHEY, SVGAGI. The junction had 12 bases not matched to a gene; V was cut back by 6 bases and J by 8 bases. In nucleotides, the CDR3 is TGTGCCAGCAGGAAAGGGACAGTGCCGGGCGGCTACACCTTC. Translated: CASRKGTVPGGYTF.

The rearrangement joins TRBV5-1 to TRBJ2-7, with 13 positions matching TRBD2. Trimming at V came to 4 bases and at J to 5 bases, leaving 6 bases not matched to a gene. This CDR3 region has 15 residues. Germline assignment: CDR1 SGHRS and CDR2 YFSETQ. CDR3 region: CASSEGLAGPDEQYF. The CDR3 DNA follows: TGCGCCAGCAGCGAGGGACTAGCGGGACCAGACGAGCAGTACTTC.